A selection of T cell receptor beta chains follows, all from one sample in a study of blood T cell repertoires in COVID-19. Generated by immunoSEQ multiplex PCR, the TCRdb table keeps only in-frame clones and is missing some. Of fewer than 150,000 clones detected, about 84% appear once; the ten largest clones hold 1.5% to 1.9%. Specimen: peripheral blood. The receptors stem from a man aged 45-65 years with acute or convalescent COVID-19. CDR3s include the opening cysteine and the closing phenylalanine or tryptophan. The D gene is left open where the match is weak. For some rows the clone size is stated as once, few or many, or as a class when expanded; others skip it.

TRBV2	once	TRBD1	TRBJ1-6	CASSEARTGRSPLHF	TGTGCCAGCAGTGAAGCACGGACAGGGCGATCACCCCTCCACTTT
TRBV11-2	.	.	TRBJ2-2	CASSPQLSGSGELFF	TGTGCCAGCAGCCCCCAACTCTCCGGGTCCGGGGAGCTGTTTTTT
TRBV10-3	.	.	TRBJ1-1	CAISGKGTLNTEAFF	TGTGCCATCAGTGGAAAGGGGACTCTGAACACTGAAGCTTTCTTT
TRBV5-6	.	TRBD1	TRBJ1-2	CASSLQGNYGYTF	TGTGCCAGCAGCTTACAGGGGAACTATGGCTACACCTTC
TRBV5-1	.	TRBD1	TRBJ1-1	CASSSGQGKPTEAFF	TGCGCCAGCAGCTCGGGACAGGGAAAGCCGACTGAAGCTTTCTTT
TRBV27	.	TRBD1	TRBJ1-5	CASSLKGTERLYSNQPQHF	TGTGCCAGCAGTTTAAAGGGGACAGAGAGACTTTATAGCAATCAGCCCCAGCATTTT
TRBV2	once	.	TRBJ2-2	CASKQGGPGELFF	TGTGCCAGCAAGCAGGGGGGTCCCGGGGAGCTGTTTTTT
TRBV7-9	.	.	TRBJ2-7	CASSPDTGSYEQYF	TGTGCCAGCAGCCCTGATACAGGGTCCTACGAGCAGTACTTC
TRBV24-1	.	.	TRBJ2-3	CATAREAGLTDTQYF	TGTGCCACCGCCCGAGAGGCGGGGCTCACAGATACGCAGTATTTT
TRBV2	.	TRBD1	TRBJ1-2	CASSEGVSDRVRGYTF	TGTGCCAGCAGTGAGGGGGTGTCGGACAGGGTTCGTGGCTACACCTTC
TRBV19	.	TRBD1	TRBJ1-1	CASSNNRGEAFF	TGTGCCAGTAGTAACAACAGGGGGGAAGCTTTCTTT
TRBV7-2	.	TRBD1	TRBJ1-1	CASSSRTGGTEAFF	TGTGCCAGCAGCTCCCGGACAGGTGGGACTGAAGCTTTCTTT
TRBV5-8	.	TRBD1	TRBJ1-2	CASSLAEIGGSYGYTF	TGTGCCAGCAGCTTGGCGGAGATAGGGGGCAGCTATGGCTACACCTTC
TRBV21-1	.	.	TRBJ1-5	CASSLRESNQPQHF	TGTGCCAGCAGCCTACGGGAGAGCAATCAGCCCCAGCATTTT
TRBV7-2	.	TRBD1	TRBJ2-7	CASSLSGTGRHEQYF	TGTGCCAGCAGCTTATCCGGGACAGGACGCCACGAGCAGTACTTC
TRBV5-1	.	TRBD2	TRBJ2-3	CASSSGTSGGAADTQYF	TGCGCCAGCAGCTCCGGGACTAGCGGGGGGGCCGCAGATACGCAGTATTTT
TRBV9	once	.	TRBJ2-1	CASGGAQNNEQFF	TGTGCCAGCGGGGGGGCCCAGAACAATGAGCAGTTCTTC
TRBV7-9	.	TRBD2	TRBJ2-7	CASSKAGANTYEQYF	TGTGCCAGCAGCAAAGCGGGGGCTAATACCTACGAGCAGTACTTC
TRBV5-4	.	.	TRBJ2-3	CASSLGGTSTQYF	TGTGCCAGCAGCTTGGGGGGCACTAGCACGCAGTATTTT
TRBV2	.	TRBD1	TRBJ2-7	CASSASRDRGEQYF	TGTGCCAGCAGTGCCTCCCGGGACAGGGGCGAGCAGTACTTC
TRBV5-4	.	.	TRBJ2-1	CASSLGSSYNEQFF	TGTGCCAGCAGCTTGGGGAGCTCCTACAATGAGCAGTTCTTC
TRBV9	.	.	TRBJ1-1	CASSVHPTGNTEAFF	TGTGCCAGCAGCGTCCACCCGACAGGGAACACTGAAGCTTTCTTT
TRBV7-2	.	TRBD2	TRBJ2-5	CASSQTSGGAGETQYF	TGTGCCAGCAGCCAGACTAGCGGGGGGGCCGGTGAGACCCAGTACTTC
TRBV6-5	.	.	TRBJ1-1	CASSVTTGQNTEAFF	TGTGCCAGCAGCGTGACAACAGGGCAGAACACTGAAGCTTTCTTT
TRBV6-1	.	.	TRBJ2-1	CASSEVLTRGHEQFF	TGTGCCAGCAGTGAAGTTCTCACCAGGGGCCACGAGCAGTTCTTC
TRBV19	.	.	TRBJ1-2	CASSRRTSNYGYTF	TGTGCCAGTAGTCGCAGGACTTCTAACTATGGCTACACCTTC
TRBV5-1	.	.	TRBJ2-3	CASSPDSASTDTQYF	TGCGCCAGCAGCCCCGACTCCGCTAGCACAGATACGCAGTATTTT
TRBV5-3	.	TRBD1	TRBJ1-6	CARSLAARGEGNSPLHF	TGTGCCAGAAGCTTGGCGGCCAGGGGGGAAGGAAATTCACCCCTCCACTTT